This is a list of T cell receptor beta chains from one sample in a study of blood T cell repertoires in COVID-19. The repertoire was sequenced with immunoSEQ multiplex PCR; TCRdb's copy has only in-frame clones and lacks some. Among 350,000 or so clones listed, around 83% were seen once. The sequencing sample was made of peripheral blood. All receptors derive from a man aged 30 to 45 with active or convalescent COVID-19. CDR3s include the opening cysteine and the closing phenylalanine or tryptophan. Fields, in order: V gene, J gene, CDR3 protein.

>TRBV29-1|TRBJ2-1
CSVEVYGSSYNEQFF
>TRBV5-1|TRBJ1-3
CASSFTGSSGNTIYF
>TRBV24-1|TRBJ2-6
CATSDHPGSGANVLTF
>TRBV7-2|TRBJ2-7
CASSLAGGYEQYF
>TRBV9|TRBJ1-3
CASSVAGAGGTIYF
>TRBV15|TRBJ1-4
CATSRGSDYNEKLFF
>TRBV5-1|TRBJ2-3
CASSLEDRVTDTQYF
>TRBV7-9|TRBJ1-1
CASSLPQGTEAFF
>TRBV24-1|TRBJ1-2
CATSDGGANYGYTF
>TRBV7-2|TRBJ2-1
CASSLDRGSYNEQFF
>TRBV4-1|TRBJ2-1
CASSLAGVGEQFF
>TRBV29-1|TRBJ2-5
CSVAPGEETQYF
>TRBV6-6|TRBJ1-3
CASRDRAVRVGNTIYF
>TRBV27|TRBJ2-1
CASSFLAGATYNEQFF
>TRBV11-2|TRBJ2-1
CASSLGRINEQFF
>TRBV6-5|TRBJ2-1
CASSYISGARGNEQFF
>TRBV4-1|TRBJ1-5
CASSQRTGNQPQHF
>TRBV6-6|TRBJ1-6
CASTRTISNSPLHF
>TRBV5-4|TRBJ2-2
CASSWGRTGNTGELFF
>TRBV19|TRBJ2-2
CASKRGLAGVNTGELFF
>TRBV19|TRBJ2-3
CASSILAVNPDTQYF
>TRBV7-2|TRBJ1-4
CASRTGSEKLFF
>TRBV6-2/TRBV6-3|TRBJ2-3
CASSYSPPTPGIDTQYF
>TRBV19|TRBJ1-4
CASGNSATNEKLFF
>TRBV4-2|TRBJ1-6
CASSQEEGTGWGSPLHF
>TRBV15|TRBJ2-2
CATSVAGYTGELFF
>TRBV9|TRBJ2-7
CASSAGDPAYEQYF
>TRBV7-2|TRBJ2-1
CASSWGLAGLGNEQFF
>TRBV2|TRBJ1-4
CASRIGQTPTNEKLFF
>TRBV14|TRBJ2-6
CASSPQFRGLSGANVLTF
>TRBV6-5|TRBJ1-5
CASRSGNQPQHF
>TRBV6-5|TRBJ2-7
CASSYLSRGNYEQYF
>TRBV2|TRBJ2-2
CASRDGSAPGELFF
>TRBV12-3/TRBV12-4|TRBJ2-7
CASSLGRDEQYF
>TRBV6-2/TRBV6-3|TRBJ1-2
CASSYVGNGYTF
>TRBV7-2|TRBJ1-1
CASSLGPRVSRQPNTEAFF
>TRBV10-3|TRBJ2-3
CAISGTGDTQYF